A selection of T cell receptor beta chains follows, all from one sample in a study of quantifying T cell responses using KT2 cells. TCRdb processed the UMI-ligation and nested PCR reads anew with MiXCR; each CDR3 protein has one entry. The table shows some 33,000 distinct CDR3 sequences, with 9% to 12% occurring only once. Source material: PBMCs spiked with cells of the T cell clone KT2. The receptor set was obtained from a human donor. Both conserved end residues are part of each CDR3. The D gene is left open where the match is weak. Clone size is stated in some rows and not others, as once, few, many or a class when expanded.

>many|TRBV5-1|TRBJ2-3|.
TGCGCCAGCAACCCCTCGGTATCAACAGATACGCAGTATTTT
CASNPSVSTDTQYF
>.|TRBV18|TRBJ2-7|TRBD1
TGTGCCAGCTCACCAAAGGGACAGGGATACGAGCAGTACTTC
CASSPKGQGYEQYF
>.|TRBV27|TRBJ2-3|.
TGTGCCAGCCGTGCCCTTTCCGTGATAACAGATACGCAGTATTTT
CASRALSVITDTQYF
>many|TRBV3-1|TRBJ2-7|TRBD2
TGTGCCAGCAGCCAAACTAGCGGGGGTTACGAGCAGTACTTC
CASSQTSGGYEQYF
>few|TRBV6-2/TRBV6-3|TRBJ2-7|TRBD2
TGTGCCAGCAGTTACTCGACGAGGACCGCGGGAGCGTACGAGCAGTACTTC
CASSYSTRTAGAYEQYF
>few|TRBV6-6|TRBJ2-7|.
TGTGCCAGCAACCTAGGACAATCCTACGAGCAGTACTTC
CASNLGQSYEQYF
>many|TRBV12-3/TRBV12-4|TRBJ1-3|.
TGTGCCAGCAGTTTAGAGGTGAACACCATATATTTT
CASSLEVNTIYF
>.|TRBV9|TRBJ2-7|.
TGTGCCAGCAGCCCCACCCGGACAGCCAACCACGAGCAGTACTTC
CASSPTRTANHEQYF
>.|TRBV12-3/TRBV12-4|TRBJ2-7|TRBD1
TGTGCCAGCAGTCCAGGGGGATTCTCCTACGAGCAGTACTTC
CASSPGGFSYEQYF
>.|TRBV5-1|TRBJ2-7|.
TGCGCCAGCAGCCCCCTCTCAATGGGAGTCAATTACGAGCAGTACTTC
CASSPLSMGVNYEQYF
>medium-sized|TRBV29-1|TRBJ1-1|.
TGCAGCGTTGATGGGGGGAACACTGAAGCTTTCTTT
CSVDGGNTEAFF
>.|TRBV10-3|TRBJ2-1|TRBD2
TGTGCCATCAGTCAGACTAGCGGAGTCTACAATGAGCAGTTCTTC
CAISQTSGVYNEQFF
>.|TRBV15|TRBJ2-3|TRBD2
TGTGCCACCAGCAAAGGGGTAGCGGGAGCTAGCACAGATACGCAGTATTTT
CATSKGVAGASTDTQYF
>many|TRBV3-1|TRBJ2-1|TRBD1
TGTGCCAGCAGCGAAGAAGGGGACAGGGGGATCTTC
CASSEEGDRGIF
>.|TRBV18|TRBJ2-3|TRBD1
TGTGCCAGCTCACAACTCCCGACAGGGCAATCCACAGATACGCAGTATTTT
CASSQLPTGQSTDTQYF
>.|TRBV18|TRBJ2-5|.
TGTGCCACGGCCCCGGGGGACAGAGGAGAGACCCAGTACTTC
CATAPGDRGETQYF
>many|TRBV12-2|TRBJ2-7|.
TGTGCAAGCTCCCCTTTAGGGATCTACGAGCAGTACTTC
CASSPLGIYEQYF